Listed here are 21 T cell receptor beta chains from one sample, sequenced in a study of molecular identifiers for immune sequencing clone quantification. TCRdb recomputed calls from the PCR reads with MiXCR, one row per CDR3 protein. The data hold more than 85,000 distinct CDR3 sequences, with about 35% observed a single time. Input material: naive CD8+ T cells from blood, with Jurkat cell RNA spiked in. This sample's subset: FACS-sorted CD8+CD4-CCR7+CD45RA+ naive T cells. These receptor sequences come from a human donor in good health. Some libraries in this study had Jurkat cell RNA spiked in.

About this clonotype itself: The junction departs from germline at one end; a sequencing error may be responsible. The CDR3 DNA sequence: TGTGCCTGTAGTATCATATCAGGGGCCCATCAGCCCCAGCATTTT. It codes for CACSIISGAHQPQHF. The V gene is TRBV19, the J gene TRBJ1-5; possibly TRBD1 for D (6 bases). Germline values: CDR1 LNHDA, CDR2 SQIVND (reference sequence). The CDR3 length is 15 residues.

This clonotype has at least ten counts. The chain couples TRBV19 to TRBJ1-1; D is unclear. The CDR3 is 13 residues long. The ends were cut back, 6 bases at V and 2 bases at J, with 10 bases in the middle. Germline V CDR1 and CDR2: LNHDA, SQIVND (reference sequence). The CDR3: CASSNGPNTEAFF. CDR3 nucleotide sequence: TGTGCCAGTAGCAATGGACCCAACACTGAAGCTTTCTTT.

This clonotype was counted once. The chain recombines TRBV15 with TRBJ2-7, with D unclear. There are 15 residues in the CDR3. The germline V gene has CDR1 LNHNV and CDR2 YYDKDF (reference sequence). Trimming removed 0 bases at V and 2 bases at J, with 11 bases between. The DNA of the CDR3 is TGTGCCACCAGCAGAGAATCACCCCAAACCTACGAGCAGTACTTC. Its translation: CATSRESPQTYEQYF. Variable domain in full (rest from reference TRBV15 and TRBJ2-7): DAMVIQNPRYQVTQFGKPVTLSCSQTLNHNVMYWYQQKSSQAPKLLFHYYDKDFNNEADTPDNFQSRRPNTSFCFLDIRSPGLGDTAMYLCATSRESPQTYEQYFGPGTRLTVT.

This clonotype has only a few counts. The V gene is TRBV6-2 or TRBV6-3, the J gene TRBJ2-7; D unclear. Germline V CDR1 and CDR2: MNHEY, SVGEGT. Trimming removed 0 bases at V and 4 bases at J, with 13 bases between. The CDR3 runs 15 residues. The CDR3 DNA follows: TGTGCCAGCAGTTACTCTCGCGCCGGGTCGTACGAGCAGTACTTC. It yields the protein CASSYSRAGSYEQYF.

With regard to this clonotype: One base away lies a much larger clone, so this may be a sequencing read error. V usage is TRBV14 and J usage is TRBJ2-2; D possibly matches TRBD1 or TRBD2 (5 bases each). Germline CDR1 and CDR2: SGHDN and FVKESK. The CDR3 is made up of 13 amino acids. The CDR3 coding sequence is TGTGTCAGCAGCCAAGTGGGGGCCGGGGAGCTGTTTTTT. As protein: CVSSQVGAGELFF.

Concerning this clonotype: A clone one base away is much larger, so this may be a read error. The chain couples TRBV6-2 or TRBV6-3 to TRBJ2-3, with 10 bases lining up with TRBD2. V lost 10 bases to trimming and J lost 2 bases; unmatched junction nucleotides: 12. The CDR3 is made up of 16 amino acids. Germline loops: CDR1 MNHEY, CDR2 SVGEGT. The CDR3 sequence is CANSAPTSGLTDTQYF. Here the CDR3 DNA reads TGTGCCAACAGCGCCCCGACTAGCGGGCTCACAGATACGCAGTATTTT.

This clonotype appeared a few times. The CDR3 spells CASSHPRGNRASSGANVLTF. CDR3 sequence (DNA): TGCGCCAGCAGCCACCCAAGGGGAAACAGGGCTAGCTCTGGGGCCAACGTCCTGACTTTC. V and J are TRBV4-3 and TRBJ2-6, with D perhaps matching TRBD1 (6 bases). This CDR3 has 20 amino acids. Trimming took off 3 bases at V and 0 bases at J, with 21 bases between the two ends. CDR1 is LGHNA and CDR2 is YSLEER in the germline V gene.

Worth noting for this clonotype: A read error is likely, as this CDR3 ends without the conserved phenylalanine or tryptophan. The V and J genes are TRBV28 and TRBJ1-6; D is perhaps TRBD1 (5 bases). CDR3 length: 11 residues. The V gene lost 6 bases and the J gene lost 10 bases, with 7 bases spanning the gap. CDR1 is MDHEN and CDR2 is SYDVKM in the germline V gene. CDR3 region: CASSSGSPLHY. CDR3 DNA: TGTGCCAGCAGCTCAGGGTCACCCCTCCACTAT.

Concerning this clonotype: One end of the junction fails to match germline, which may point to a read error. The chain uses TRBV29-1 and TRBJ2-3; 10 nucleotides agree with TRBD1. Germline assignment: CDR1 SQVTM and CDR2 ANQGSEA. This CDR3 has 15 amino acids. Here the CDR3 reads CNVEDRGPATDTQYF. In nucleotides, the CDR3 is TGCAACGTTGAAGACAGGGGGCCGGCGACTGATACGCAGTATTTT.

Details on this clonotype: A much larger clone lies one base from this, so it may be a read error. The chain is built from TRBV28 and TRBJ2-3; D may correspond to TRBD1 or TRBD2 (5 bases each). The V end lost 2 bases, the J end lost 8 bases, and 11 bases lay between the germline ends. This CDR3 has 13 residues. Germline assignment: CDR1 MDHEN and CDR2 SYDVKM. The CDR3 protein is CASSLQGVATQYF. The CDR3 DNA sequence: TGTGCCAGCAGTTTACAGGGAGTAGCTACGCAGTATTTT.

V gene TRBV28 combines with J gene TRBJ1-5, with 9 bases that match TRBD1. Losses at the gene ends were 8 bases for V and 0 bases for J; bases not matched to a gene: 8. CDR1 and CDR2 from the germline V gene are MDHEN and SYDVKM. CDR3 length equals 16 residues. CDR3 nucleotides: TGTGCCAGCTGTTCGGGGACAGGGTATAGCAATCAGCCCCAGCATTTT. The encoded protein is CASCSGTGYSNQPQHF. The entire variable domain, with the rest obtained from reference TRBV28 and TRBJ1-5, is as follows: DVKVTQSSRYLVKRTGEKVFLECVQDMDHENMFWYRQDPGLGLRLIYFSYDVKMKEKGDIPEGYSVSREKKERFSLILESASTNQTSMYLCASCSGTGYSNQPQHFGDGTRLSIL.

Concerning this clonotype itself: The junction differs from germline at one of its ends, possibly a read error. The gene calls are TRBV19 and TRBJ1-5; D possibly corresponds to TRBD1 (5 bases). Germline-derived CDR1 and CDR2 are LNHDA and SQIVND (reference sequence). This CDR3 is built from 15 residues. The CDR3 loop reads CACSIFWGLNQPQHF. CDR3 bases: TGTGCCTGTAGTATATTTTGGGGCCTGAATCAGCCCCAGCATTTT. Using reference TRBV19 and TRBJ1-5 for the parts outside the CDR3, the full variable domain is DGGITQSPKYLFRKEGQNVTLSCEQNLNHDAMYWYRQDPGQGLRLIYYSQIVNDFQKGDIAEGYSVSREKKESFPLTVTSAQKNPTAFYLCACSIFWGLNQPQHFGDGTRLSIL.

The V call is TRBV27, the J call TRBJ2-7; D is uncertain. V lost 6 bases and J 5 bases, leaving 20 bases between the germline ends. The CDR3 is 15 residues long. In germline, CDR1 is MNHEY, CDR2 SMNVEV (reference sequence). The CDR3 loop reads CASSRTTLARDEQYF. DNA of the CDR3: TGTGCCAGCAGCCGAACTACCCTCGCTAGGGACGAGCAGTACTTC.

The V and J genes are TRBV19 and TRBJ2-1, with TRBD1 matching over 9 bases. CDR1 and CDR2 from the germline V gene are LNHDA and SQIVND (reference sequence). After removal of 7 bases from V and 6 bases from J, the junction contained 7 bases not matched to a gene. The CDR3 runs 14 residues. CDR3 in DNA: TGTGCCAGTAACCACGGGACAGGGTCCAATGAGCAGTTCTTC. It is translated as CASNHGTGSNEQFF.

V usage is TRBV19 and J usage is TRBJ1-5; weak D call: TRBD1 (5 bases). The CDR3 has 14 amino acids. V shed 1 base and J shed 7 bases, with 11 bases lying between them. The germline gives CDR1 LNHDA, CDR2 SQIVND (reference sequence). CDR3 sequence reads: CASSIAGGGQPQHF. The CDR3 region has the DNA TGTGCCAGTAGTATAGCTGGGGGGGGACAGCCCCAGCATTTT.

This chain connects TRBV20-1 to TRBJ2-1, with no clear D. The CDR3 spans 15 residues. V was clipped by 0 bases and J by 0 bases, with 9 bases between them. The germline V gene encodes CDR1 DFQATT and CDR2 SNEGSKA (reference sequence). The CDR3 is CSAREVYSSYNEQFF. The DNA for the CDR3 is TGCAGTGCTAGAGAGGTCTACAGCTCCTACAATGAGCAGTTCTTC.

This clonotype was counted a few times. The rearrangement joins TRBV16 to TRBJ1-5; 7 nucleotides align to TRBD1. Germline V lookup: CDR1 KGHSY, CDR2 FQNENV. The CDR3 extends over 17 amino acids. After removal of 2 bases from V and 4 bases from J, the junction contained 11 bases not matched to a gene. The CDR3 nucleotides read TGTGCCAGCAGCCAACACGGTAGAACAGGGGTGAATCAGCCCCAGCATTTT. It specifies CASSQHGRTGVNQPQHF.

This clonotype has only a few counts. This chain connects TRBV11-2 to TRBJ2-7, with TRBD1 identical over 9 bases. The germline V gene has CDR1 SGHAT and CDR2 FQNNGV. The V and J ends lost 4 bases and 3 bases, in that order; junction bases with no gene match: 4. This CDR3 has 14 amino acids. CDR3 in DNA: TGTGCCAGCAGCTCCCCGGGACAGGGCTACGAGCAGTACTTC. Translated: CASSSPGQGYEQYF.

As to this clonotype: A much larger clone sits a single nucleotide away, making a read error possible. The CDR3 DNA reads TGCAGGGTTGAAGATTTCGAGCGGGGCTGGAATGAGCAGTTCTTC. Its translation is CRVEDFERGWNEQFF. The rearrangement uses TRBV29-1 and TRBJ2-1, with 7 bases lining up with TRBD2. The CDR3 extends over 15 amino acids. Germline V gives CDR1 SQVTM, CDR2 ANQGSEA.

CDR3 sequence reads: CSAKGLAGAYEQYF. The CDR3 region has the DNA TGCAGTGCTAAAGGACTAGCGGGAGCCTACGAGCAGTACTTC. The chain employs TRBV20-1 and TRBJ2-7, with 13 bases fitting TRBD2. Germline V CDR1 and CDR2: DFQATT, SNEGSKA (reference sequence). The CDR3 is made up of 14 amino acids. V trimming: 4 bases; J trimming: 2 bases; junction bases outside the gene matches: 2.

DNA of the CDR3: TGTGCCAGCAGTCCGCCCTTAATCCTGGACAGGGAAGTCCAAGAGACCCAGTACTTC. It is translated as CASSPPLILDREVQETQYF. The chain uses TRBV28 and TRBJ2-5; the match to TRBD1 covers 8 bases. The CDR3 has 19 amino acids. From germline, CDR1 is MDHEN and CDR2 SYDVKM. Trimming cost V 5 bases and J 1 base; bases outside gene matches: 18.